This T cell receptor beta chain stems from a study of control samples from healthy donors and cancer patients. Germline CDR1 SNHLY, CDR2 FYNNEI. Trimming cost V 8 bases and J 2 bases, with 12 bases left between them. This CDR3 spans 13 amino acids. Sequencing was performed with immunoSEQ multiplex PCR; in TCRdb, only in-frame clones are kept and a portion is missing. The sample lists 90,000 or so clones, 88% occurring once. This receptor was taken from a woman aged 65 to 85 in good health. The chain joins TRBV2 to TRBJ1-2; D gene uncertain. Sequencing was performed on blood. Here the CDR3 reads CASHLGGNYGYTF. The CDR3, as DNA: TGTGCCAGCCATCTGGGTGGAAACTATGGCTACACCTTC.